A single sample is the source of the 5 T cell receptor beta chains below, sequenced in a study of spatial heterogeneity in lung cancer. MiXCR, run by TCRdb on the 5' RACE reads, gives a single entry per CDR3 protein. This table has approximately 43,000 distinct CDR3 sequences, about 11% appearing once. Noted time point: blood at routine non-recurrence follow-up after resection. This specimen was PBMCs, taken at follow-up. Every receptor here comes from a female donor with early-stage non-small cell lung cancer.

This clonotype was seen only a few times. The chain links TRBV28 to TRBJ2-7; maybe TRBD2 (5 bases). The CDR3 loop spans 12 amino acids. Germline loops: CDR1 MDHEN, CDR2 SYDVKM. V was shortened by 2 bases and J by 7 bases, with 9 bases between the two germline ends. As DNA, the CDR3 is TGTGCCAGCAGTTTAGCCCAGCGGGAGCAGTACTTC. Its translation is CASSLAQREQYF.

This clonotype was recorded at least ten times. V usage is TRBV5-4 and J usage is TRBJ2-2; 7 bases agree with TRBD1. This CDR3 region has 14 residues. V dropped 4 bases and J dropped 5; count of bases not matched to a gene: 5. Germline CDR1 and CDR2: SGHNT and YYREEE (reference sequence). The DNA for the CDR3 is TGTGCCAGCAGCCCCTTACAGGGGACCGGGGAGCTGTTTTTT. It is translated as CASSPLQGTGELFF.

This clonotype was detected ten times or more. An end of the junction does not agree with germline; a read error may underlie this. The CDR3 loop reads CASRPSATYVQYF. The CDR3 DNA reads as TGTGCCAGCAGGCCTAGTGCCACCTACGTGCAGTACTTC. J is TRBJ2-7 and V is TRBV12-3 or TRBV12-4, with D unclear. The CDR3 contains 13 residues.

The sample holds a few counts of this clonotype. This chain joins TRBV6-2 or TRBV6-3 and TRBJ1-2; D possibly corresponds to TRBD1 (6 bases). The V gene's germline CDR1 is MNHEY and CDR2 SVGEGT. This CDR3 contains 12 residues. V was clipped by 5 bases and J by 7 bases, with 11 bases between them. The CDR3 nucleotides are TGTGCCAGCAGTCACAGGGAGTCTGGCTACACCTTC. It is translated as CASSHRESGYTF.

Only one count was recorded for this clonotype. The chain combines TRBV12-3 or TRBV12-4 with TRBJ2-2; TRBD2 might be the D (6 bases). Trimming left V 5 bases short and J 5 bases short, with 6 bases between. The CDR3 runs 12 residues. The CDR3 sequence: CASSRGTGELFF. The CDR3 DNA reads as TGTGCCAGCAGTCGGGGGACCGGGGAGCTGTTTTTT.